This T cell receptor (beta chain) was recorded in a study of blood T cell repertoires in COVID-19. The overall study: Samples taken during acute and convalescent COVID-19 were collected in the United States, Italy and Spain.

The Seattle patients joined while their infection was active and were tracked longitudinally afterward. In the original workflow: Reference gene primer amplification in the assay estimated nucleated cell counts. TCRdb's copy holds only in-frame clones and misses some; the assay was immunoSEQ multiplex PCR. The DNA gave D and trimming, while V, J and clone size come from that table. The table has a few hundred thousand clones, roughly 88% seen once; the top ten hold roughly 0.94%. The CDR3 has 15 amino acids. Between the trimmed V and J ends, which lost 1 base and 8 bases, there was a span of 18 bases. CDR1 is SGHTA and CDR2 is FQGNSA in the germline V gene.

The sequence came from a human donor with COVID-19, enrolled during active disease. The donor label of this sample is uncertain. The sequenced sample consisted of peripheral blood. The genes are TRBV7-2 and TRBJ2-7; D gene uncertain. CDR3 amino acids: CASSLEIAHPIQQYF. The CDR3 DNA reads as TGTGCCAGCAGCTTAGAGATAGCTCACCCGATACAGCAGTACTTC.